A selection of T cell receptor beta chains follows, all from one sample in a study of blood T cell repertoires in COVID-19. Sequenced by immunoSEQ multiplex PCR; TCRdb stores in-frame clones only, minus some. Among about 200,000 clones listed, around 81% were seen once. The sequencing input was PBMCs or T cells enriched from blood (not recorded which). The receptors originated from a man aged 35-49 years who had recovered from COVID-19. CDR3s include the opening cysteine and the closing phenylalanine or tryptophan. The D gene is left open where the match is weak. Some rows have no size entry. The others give once, few or many, or a class for an expanded clone.

v_call	clone_size	j_call	d_call	cdr3_nt	cdr3_aa
TRBV5-1	once	TRBJ1-1	TRBD1	TGCGCCAGCAGTTCAGATGGACAGGGGAACACTGAAGCTTTCTTT	CASSSDGQGNTEAFF
TRBV18	-	TRBJ2-5	TRBD1	TGTGCCAGCTCACCACCGGGCCGGGACAGCCAAGAGACCCAGTACTTC	CASSPPGRDSQETQYF
TRBV5-1	-	TRBJ2-7	-	TGCGCCAGCAGTAGACAGCAGGGGCAAGGCGAGCAGTACTTC	CASSRQQGQGEQYF
TRBV5-1	-	TRBJ1-1	TRBD1	TGCGCCAGCAGCACCCAGACAGGGGGAAACACTGAAGCTTTCTTT	CASSTQTGGNTEAFF
TRBV10-3	-	TRBJ1-5	-	TGTGCCATCAGTCCCGGACAGACCAATCAGCCCCAGCATTTT	CAISPGQTNQPQHF
TRBV5-1	-	TRBJ1-5	-	TGCGCCAGCAGCTTGTGGCGTCAGTCGGCGGATAATCAGCCCCAGCATTTT	CASSLWRQSADNQPQHF
TRBV7-8	-	TRBJ1-2	-	TGTGCCAGCAGCTTAGTTATTGGGAGGGATGATGGCTACACCTTC	CASSLVIGRDDGYTF
TRBV6-6	few	TRBJ2-7	TRBD1	TGTGCCAGCGGGGACAGGGGGCTATACGAGCAGTACTTC	CASGDRGLYEQYF
TRBV19	-	TRBJ1-1	TRBD1	TGTGCCAGTAACCCAGACAGGGAAGGCACTGAAGCTTTCTTT	CASNPDREGTEAFF
TRBV5-1	-	TRBJ2-7	TRBD2	TGCGCCAGCAGCCTGACTAGCGGGGGGGCCTACGAGCAGTACTTC	CASSLTSGGAYEQYF
TRBV15	-	TRBJ2-3	TRBD2	TGTGCCACCAGCAGAGGACTAGCGGGGGGGTCAGATACGCAGTATTTT	CATSRGLAGGSDTQYF
TRBV30	-	TRBJ1-3	-	TGTGCCTGGAGTGGGGGCCCAACCATATATTTT	CAWSGGPTIYF
TRBV6-5	-	TRBJ1-3	-	TGTGCCAGCTGTCAGACTGCCTCTGGAAACACCATATATTTT	CASCQTASGNTIYF
TRBV10-3	-	TRBJ1-2	-	TGTGCCATCGGGACACACGATAACTATGGCTACACCTTC	CAIGTHDNYGYTF
TRBV7-8	-	TRBJ1-2	-	TGTGCCAGCAGCTTAGGGATCGGGGAATTTTGGGGCTACACCTTC	CASSLGIGEFWGYTF
TRBV28	-	TRBJ2-1	TRBD1	TGTGCCAGCAGGCGGGCCGGGACAGGGACCCTTTACAATGAGCAGTTCTTC	CASRRAGTGTLYNEQFF
TRBV7-8	few	TRBJ2-7	TRBD2	TGTGCCAGCAGCTTAGTGGGGGGGGGCTCCTACGAGCAGTACTTC	CASSLVGGGSYEQYF
TRBV3-1/TRBV3-2	-	TRBJ1-1	-	TGTGCCAGCAGCCATGGGGAGCCGAGTAGAGCTTTCTTT	CASSHGEPSRAFF
TRBV11-2	-	TRBJ1-4	TRBD1	TGTGCCAGCAGCCCATGGACAGGGGGACAAAATGAAAAACTGTTTTTT	CASSPWTGGQNEKLFF
TRBV7-9	-	TRBJ1-1	-	TGTGCCAGCAGCTTCACATTTTCTGAAGCTTTCTTT	CASSFTFSEAFF
TRBV2	-	TRBJ1-4	TRBD1	TGTGCCAGCAGTCGTTACGGGACAGGGGGAGAAAAACTGTTTTTT	CASSRYGTGGEKLFF
TRBV7-2	-	TRBJ1-2	TRBD1	TGTGCCAGCAGCTTACCCCTCTGGACAGGACGCCGCTATGGCTACACCTTC	CASSLPLWTGRRYGYTF
TRBV6-5	-	TRBJ1-2	TRBD1	TGTGCCAGCAGGGGGGACAGGGGCTTGGGCTACACCTTC	CASRGDRGLGYTF
TRBV5-6	few	TRBJ1-1	-	TGTGCCAGCTGCGGTAGAATGAACACTGAAGCTTTCTTT	CASCGRMNTEAFF
TRBV6-1	-	TRBJ1-6	-	TGTGCCAGCAGTGAAAACGGAGGCTCCTATAATTCACCCCTCCACTTT	CASSENGGSYNSPLHF
TRBV11-3	once	TRBJ1-1	TRBD1	TGTGCCAGCAGCACTGACAGGGATGATGAAGCTTTCTTT	CASSTDRDDEAFF
TRBV29-1	-	TRBJ2-1	TRBD1	TGCAGCGTTGAAGGGACAGGGACATCCTACAATGAGCAGTTCTTC	CSVEGTGTSYNEQFF
TRBV28	-	TRBJ1-5	TRBD1	TGTGCCAGCAGTCGAAGGACAGGGCTTCTTAGCAATCAGCCCCAGCATTTT	CASSRRTGLLSNQPQHF
TRBV28	-	TRBJ1-2	-	TGTGCCAGCATAAACAGGGTTATAGAGGCTAACTATGGCTACACCTTC	CASINRVIEANYGYTF
TRBV10-1	-	TRBJ1-1	-	TGCGCCAGCAGTGAGTGGAGAGGGGGCACTGAAGCTTTCTTT	CASSEWRGGTEAFF
TRBV4-2	-	TRBJ2-7	TRBD1	TGTGCCAGCAGCCAGGATACCCCGGGACAGCCCTCCTACGAGCAGTACTTC	CASSQDTPGQPSYEQYF
TRBV7-6	-	TRBJ1-1	TRBD1	TGTGCCAGCAGCTCAGGACAGGGGAGCACTGAAGCTTTCTTT	CASSSGQGSTEAFF
TRBV11-2	-	TRBJ2-5	TRBD2	TGTGCCAGCAGCTTGGGATGGACTAGGTCAGAGACCCAGTACTTC	CASSLGWTRSETQYF
TRBV5-8	-	TRBJ1-3	TRBD1	TGTGCCAGCAGCTTGTTGTCGGGACAGGGAAACACCATATATTTT	CASSLLSGQGNTIYF
TRBV3-1/TRBV3-2	-	TRBJ2-7	TRBD2	TGTGCCAGCAGCCGGGGACTAGATTACCACGAGCAATACTTC	CASSRGLDYHEQYF
TRBV5-1	-	TRBJ1-2	TRBD1	TGCGCCAGCAGCATCGGACAGGCTAACTATGGCTACACCTTC	CASSIGQANYGYTF
TRBV27	-	TRBJ1-4	-	TGTGCCAGCAGGATTTCGGGACTCCCTCATGAAAAACTGTTTTTT	CASRISGLPHEKLFF
TRBV28	-	TRBJ2-2	TRBD2	TGTGCCAGCAGATATCGACTAGCGGGGAACACCGGGGAGCTGTTTTTT	CASRYRLAGNTGELFF
TRBV5-1	-	TRBJ2-7	TRBD1	TGCGCCAGCAGCTTTGGGACAGTTTCGAGCTACGAGCAGTACTTC	CASSFGTVSSYEQYF
TRBV18	few	TRBJ1-2	TRBD1	TGTGCCAGCTCCCCGCCGACAGGGGGGAACTATGGCTACACCTTC	CASSPPTGGNYGYTF
TRBV3-1/TRBV3-2	-	TRBJ1-1	TRBD1	TGTGCCAGCAGCCAAGAATTGGGACAGTTGGCTTTCTTT	CASSQELGQLAFF
TRBV5-1	-	TRBJ2-7	-	TGCGCCAGCAGCTTGGCGTCCGGGGGAGTCCGGTCCGAGCAGTACTTC	CASSLASGGVRSEQYF
TRBV6-5	-	TRBJ2-7	TRBD2	TGTGCCAGCAGTCATTCTAGCGGGGGGCCCTACGAGCAGTACTTC	CASSHSSGGPYEQYF
TRBV9	-	TRBJ1-5	TRBD1	TGTGCCAGCAGCGTAGGCTCAGGGGGCTGGCCCCAGCATTTT	CASSVGSGGWPQHF
TRBV19	-	TRBJ1-1	-	TGTGCCAGTAGTTCCATGCCTCCGAAGCCCACTGAAGCTTTCTTT	CASSSMPPKPTEAFF
TRBV30	-	TRBJ1-4	-	TGTGCCTGGAGTGTTTGGGGGCCGAATGAAAAACTGTTTTTT	CAWSVWGPNEKLFF
TRBV11-3	-	TRBJ1-1	-	TGTGCCAGCAGCCCAGGGTGGTTTGGACAGAACACTGAAGCTTTCTTT	CASSPGWFGQNTEAFF